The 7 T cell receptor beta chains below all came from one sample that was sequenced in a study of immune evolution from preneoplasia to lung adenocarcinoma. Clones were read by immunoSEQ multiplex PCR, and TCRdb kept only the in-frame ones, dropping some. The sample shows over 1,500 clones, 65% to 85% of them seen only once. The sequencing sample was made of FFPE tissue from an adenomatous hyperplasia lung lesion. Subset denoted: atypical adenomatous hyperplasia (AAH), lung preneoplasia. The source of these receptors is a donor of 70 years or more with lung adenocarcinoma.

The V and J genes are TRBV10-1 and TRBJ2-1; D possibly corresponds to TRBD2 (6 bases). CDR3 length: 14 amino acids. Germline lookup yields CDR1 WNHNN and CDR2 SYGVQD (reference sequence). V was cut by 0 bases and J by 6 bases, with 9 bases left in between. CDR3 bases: TGCGCCAGCAGTGAGTCCCTAGCGAGCAATGAGCAGTTCTTC. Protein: CASSESLASNEQFF.

The CDR3 nucleotides are TGTGCCAGCAGCTTAGACATTACGGAAGCTTTCTTT. It codes for CASSLDITEAFF. The chain recombines TRBV7-9 with TRBJ1-1; no firm D call. V was shortened by 1 base and J by 8 bases, with 8 bases between the two germline ends. Germline V lookup: CDR1 SEHNR, CDR2 FQNEAQ (reference sequence). The CDR3 covers 12 residues.

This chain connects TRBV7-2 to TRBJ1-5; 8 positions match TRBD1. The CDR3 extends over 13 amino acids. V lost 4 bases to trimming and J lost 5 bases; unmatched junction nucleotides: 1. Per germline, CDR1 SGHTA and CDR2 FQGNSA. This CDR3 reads CASSSDRDQPQHF. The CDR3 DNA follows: TGTGCCAGCAGCTCGGACAGGGATCAGCCCCAGCATTTT.

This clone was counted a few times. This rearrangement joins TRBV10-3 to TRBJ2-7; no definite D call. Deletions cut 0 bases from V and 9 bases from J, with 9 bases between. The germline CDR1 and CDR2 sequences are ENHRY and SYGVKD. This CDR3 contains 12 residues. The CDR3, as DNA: TGTGCCATCAGTGAGTCCCCACCGGGGCAGTACTTC. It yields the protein CAISESPPGQYF.

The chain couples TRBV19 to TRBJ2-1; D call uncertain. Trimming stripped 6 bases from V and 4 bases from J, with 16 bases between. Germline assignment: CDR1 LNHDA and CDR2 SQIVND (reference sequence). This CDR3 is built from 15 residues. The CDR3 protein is CASSSSSSLYNEQFF. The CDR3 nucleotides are TGTGCCAGTAGCTCCTCCTCGTCCCTATACAATGAGCAGTTCTTC.

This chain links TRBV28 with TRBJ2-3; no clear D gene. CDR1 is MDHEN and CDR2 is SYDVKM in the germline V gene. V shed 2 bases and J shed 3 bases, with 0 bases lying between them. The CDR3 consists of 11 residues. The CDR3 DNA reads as TGTGCCAGCAGTTTAACAGATACGCAGTATTTT. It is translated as CASSLTDTQYF. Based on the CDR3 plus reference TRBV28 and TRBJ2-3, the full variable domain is DVKVTQSSRYLVKRTGEKVFLECVQDMDHENMFWYRQDPGLGLRLIYFSYDVKMKEKGDIPEGYSVSREKKERFSLILESASTNQTSMYLCASSLTDTQYFGPGTRLTVL.

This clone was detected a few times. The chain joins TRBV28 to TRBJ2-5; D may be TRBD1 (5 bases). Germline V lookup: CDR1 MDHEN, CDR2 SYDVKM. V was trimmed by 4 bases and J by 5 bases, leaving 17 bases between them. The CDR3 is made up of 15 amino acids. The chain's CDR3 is CASSSGRRQGETQYF. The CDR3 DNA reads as TGTGCCAGCAGTTCTGGACGTAGGCAGGGCGAGACCCAGTACTTC.